This TCR beta chain is drawn from a study of blood T cell repertoires in COVID-19. The germline gives CDR1 MGHDK, CDR2 SYGVNS. V was cut by 2 bases and J by 2 bases, with 7 bases left in between. CDR3 length: 14 residues. The repertoire was sequenced with immunoSEQ multiplex PCR; TCRdb's copy has only in-frame clones and lacks some. The sample carries approximately 210,000 clones, around 86% recorded once. Turning to this clone: The same CDR3 also results from other DNA sequences found in this sample.

This TCR was recovered from a man aged 25-45 years in a cohort exposed to, infected with or recovered from COVID-19 (not recorded which). This chain links TRBV25-1 with TRBJ1-3; no definite D call. Sequenced sample: PBMCs or T cells enriched from blood (not recorded which). The CDR3 nucleotides are TGTGCCAGCAGTGAAGAGAAGACTGGAAACACCATATATTTT. Amino acid sequence: CASSEEKTGNTIYF.